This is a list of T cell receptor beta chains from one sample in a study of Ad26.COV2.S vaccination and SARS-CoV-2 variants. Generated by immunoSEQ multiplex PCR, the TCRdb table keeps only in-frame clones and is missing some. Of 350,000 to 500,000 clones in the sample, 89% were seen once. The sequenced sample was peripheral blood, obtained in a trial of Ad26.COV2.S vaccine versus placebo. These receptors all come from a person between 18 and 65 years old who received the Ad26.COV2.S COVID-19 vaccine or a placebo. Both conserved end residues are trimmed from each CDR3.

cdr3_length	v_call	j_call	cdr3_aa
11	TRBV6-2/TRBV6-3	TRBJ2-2	ASSPVSPGELF
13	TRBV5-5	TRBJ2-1	ASSLEGLPYNEQF
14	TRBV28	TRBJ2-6	ASSMAGTSGANVLT
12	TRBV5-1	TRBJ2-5	ASSLVQPQETQY
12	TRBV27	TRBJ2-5	ASSPQTRRGTQY
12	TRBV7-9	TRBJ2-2	ASSLGRNTGELF
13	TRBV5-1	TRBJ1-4	ASSGGAGVNEKLF
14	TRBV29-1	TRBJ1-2	SVADSYLVNSYGYT
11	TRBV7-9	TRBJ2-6	ASTASGANVLT
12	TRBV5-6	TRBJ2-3	ASSIGQVADTQY
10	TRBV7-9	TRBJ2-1	ASSPIANEQF
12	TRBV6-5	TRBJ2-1	ASSYSQGADEQF
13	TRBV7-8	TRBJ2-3	ASSLLARYPDTQY
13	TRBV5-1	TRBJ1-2	ASSLVDRASYGYT
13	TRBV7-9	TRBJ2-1	ASSLGLANYNEQF
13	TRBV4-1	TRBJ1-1	ASSSGGGRGTEAF
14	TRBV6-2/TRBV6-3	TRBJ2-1	ASSRLAGGLGNEQF
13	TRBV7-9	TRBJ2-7	ASSKRDRGPYEQY
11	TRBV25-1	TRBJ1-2	ASSQTGPYGYT
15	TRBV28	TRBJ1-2	ASSLYVGTGDDDGYT
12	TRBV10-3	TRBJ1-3	AISESPGGNTIY
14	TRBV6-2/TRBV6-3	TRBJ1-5	ASSFTLRVSNQPQH
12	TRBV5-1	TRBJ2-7	ASSSNTGIYEQY
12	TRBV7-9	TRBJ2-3	ASGGTSATDTQY
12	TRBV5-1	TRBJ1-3	ASCLLTGEDTIY
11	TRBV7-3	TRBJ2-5	ASSRDAAGTQY
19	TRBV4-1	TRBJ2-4	ASSQGLVPGRLPVAKNIQY
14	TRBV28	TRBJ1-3	ASSFTGDVSGNTIY
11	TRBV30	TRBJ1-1	AWSGQLNTEAF
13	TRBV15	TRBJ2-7	ATSRVRGPEGEQY
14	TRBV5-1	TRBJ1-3	ASRPGRFNSGNTIY
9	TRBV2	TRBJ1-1	ATQMNTEAF
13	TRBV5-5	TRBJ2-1	ASSLGASSYNEQF
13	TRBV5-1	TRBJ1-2	ASSLGTGGDYGYT
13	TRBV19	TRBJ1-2	ASSIDLEAHYGYT
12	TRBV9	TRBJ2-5	ASSEGPLRETQY
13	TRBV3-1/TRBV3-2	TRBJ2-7	ASSQELQGLGEQY
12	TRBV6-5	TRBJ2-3	ASSRQGAADTQY
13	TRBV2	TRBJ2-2	ASKNPLRSTGELF
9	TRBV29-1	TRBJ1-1	SVEGVAEAF
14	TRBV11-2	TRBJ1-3	ASSLTGATDGNTIY